One TCR beta chain is described in this entry. This specimen comes from a study of cytomegalovirus exposure and HLA in healthy donors. The PCR was carried out with 60 Vbeta primers and 13 Jbeta primers. Some clones are missing from TCRdb's copy, which holds only in-frame ones; the method was immunoSEQ multiplex PCR. The data show 35,000 to 45,000 clones, more than 85% seen once. Trimming took 2 bases from V and 1 from J; bases not matched to a gene: 8. Per the germline V gene, CDR1 is SGHRS and CDR2 is YFSETQ. The length of the CDR3 is 19 residues. This chain joins TRBV5-1 and TRBJ2-3; 15 bases fit TRBD2. Sequencing was done on a sample of PBMCs. The source of this sequence is a woman aged 18-35 years in good health and CMV-seronegative. CDR3 nucleotides: TGCGCCAGCAGCTTCTCCGGGACTAGCGGGAGGTTTGGCACAGATACGCAGTATTTT. It encodes CASSFSGTSGRFGTDTQYF. Based on the CDR3 plus reference TRBV5-1 and TRBJ2-3, the full variable domain is KAGVTQTPRYLIKTRGQQVTLSCSPISGHRSVSWYQQTPGQGLQFLFEYFSETQRNKGNFPGRFSGRQFSNSRSEMNVSTLELGDSALYLCASSFSGTSGRFGTDTQYFGPGTRLTVL.